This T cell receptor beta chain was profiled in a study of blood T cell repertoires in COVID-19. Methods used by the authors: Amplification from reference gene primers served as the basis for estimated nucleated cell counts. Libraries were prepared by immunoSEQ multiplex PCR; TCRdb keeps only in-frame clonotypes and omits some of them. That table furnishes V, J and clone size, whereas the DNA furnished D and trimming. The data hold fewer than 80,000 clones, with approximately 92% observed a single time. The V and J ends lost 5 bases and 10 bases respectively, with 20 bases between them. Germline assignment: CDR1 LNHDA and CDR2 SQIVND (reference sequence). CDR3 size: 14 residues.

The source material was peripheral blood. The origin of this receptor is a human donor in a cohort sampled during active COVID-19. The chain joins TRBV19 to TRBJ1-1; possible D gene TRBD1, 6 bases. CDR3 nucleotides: TGTGCCAGTAGTTTCCAAGGGACACGGACCGGAGCTTTCTTT. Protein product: CASSFQGTRTGAFF.